The sequence of this T cell receptor beta chain was determined in a study of cytomegalovirus exposure and HLA in healthy donors. The germline V and J ends were trimmed by 5 bases and 6 bases, with 15 bases remaining between them. The germline gives CDR1 SEHNR, CDR2 FQNEAQ (reference sequence). The CDR3 totals 14 residues. The PCR ran on 60 Vbeta and 13 Jbeta primers. Assay used: immunoSEQ multiplex PCR; TCRdb lists only in-frame clones, some missing. The sample lists some 150,000 clones, about four fifths occurring once. Study-level findings and limits: The majority of TCR sequences were rare, yet some public TCRs appeared in many donors. More clonal expansion characterized HLA-associated TCR beta chains than equally common others in a later analysis.

A word on this clone: Its antigen is currently unknown.

The clonotype comes from a male donor in good health and CMV-seronegative. J is TRBJ2-3 and V is TRBV7-9; TRBD2 is a possible D gene (5 bases). The sample consisted of PBMCs. The CDR3 DNA follows: TGTGCCAGCAGCCCAGCCGGCAGAGGGGATACGCAGTATTTT. Protein product: CASSPAGRGDTQYF.